Following are 26 T cell receptor beta chains from one sample sequenced in a study of early T cells in non-severe SARS-CoV-2 infection. TCRdb recomputed calls from the 5' RACE reads with MiXCR, one row per CDR3 protein. The table has around 58,000 distinct CDR3 sequences, about 7.6% seen once; the top ten hold 8% to 11%. Sample: whole blood, taken at baseline. Receptors were obtained from an adult who was a healthcare worker with PCR-confirmed SARS-CoV-2 infection or an uninfected control (not recorded which).

The chain employs TRBV6-2 or TRBV6-3 and TRBJ2-6; 12 bases fit TRBD1. Germline V gene data show CDR1 as MNHEY and CDR2 as SVGEGT. This CDR3 contains 16 residues. V lost 9 bases to trimming and J lost 0 bases; unmatched junction nucleotides: 3. DNA of the CDR3: TGTGCCAGTGGGACAGGGGGCAACTCTGGGGCCAACGTCCTGACTTTC. This sequence encodes CASGTGGNSGANVLTF.

The chain is built from TRBV20-1 and TRBJ2-1; 11 bases fit TRBD2. This CDR3 contains 15 residues. From germline, CDR1 is DFQATT and CDR2 SNEGSKA (reference sequence). After removal of 5 bases from V and 4 bases from J, the junction contained 7 bases not matched to a gene. The CDR3 loop is CSAETSGRSYNEQFF. The CDR3 nucleotides are TGCAGTGCTGAAACTAGCGGGAGATCTTACAATGAGCAGTTCTTC.

This chain links TRBV28 with TRBJ2-1; D remains unclear. Germline V CDR1 and CDR2: MDHEN, SYDVKM. V was pared by 2 bases and J by 0 bases, with 14 bases between. This CDR3 has 17 residues. The CDR3 region has the DNA TGTGCCAGCAGTTTACCCCCAACCCGTAGCTCCTACAATGAGCAGTTCTTC. Encoded protein: CASSLPPTRSSYNEQFF.

This clonotype was counted between two and nine times. This chain's CDR3 is CASSIPGGTGELFF. The CDR3 DNA follows: TGTGCCAGTAGTATCCCGGGGGGCACCGGGGAGCTGTTTTTT. The gene calls are TRBV19 and TRBJ2-2, with 7 bases matching TRBD2. Germline loops: CDR1 LNHDA, CDR2 SQIVND (reference sequence). There are 14 residues in the CDR3. The ends lost 3 bases at V and 4 bases at J; junction bases unmatched: 2.

The chain couples TRBV12-3 or TRBV12-4 to TRBJ2-2; 8 bases agree with TRBD2. V dropped 7 bases and J dropped 0; count of bases not matched to a gene: 4. The CDR3 is made up of 15 amino acids. The CDR3 DNA reads TGTGCCAGCACCGGACTAGCCGCGAACACCGGGGAGCTGTTTTTT. Protein product: CASTGLAANTGELFF.

The CDR3 loop reads CASSSRGSGYNEQFF. The CDR3 bases are TGTGCCAGCAGCTCCCGAGGGAGTGGCTACAATGAGCAGTTCTTC. This sequence joins TRBV6-2 or TRBV6-3 and TRBJ2-1, with TRBD2 as a possible D gene (5 bases). Trimming pared 6 bases from V and 3 bases from J, leaving 15 bases between. CDR3 length equals 15 residues. Germline V gene lookup returns CDR1 MNHEY and CDR2 SVGEGT.

This clonotype was seen a handful of times. The junction and the germline gene differ at one end; a read error may be behind it. The V gene is TRBV30, the J gene TRBJ2-1; TRBD2 aligns across 10 bases. The CDR3 runs to 12 residues. Germline loops: CDR1 GTSNPN, CDR2 SVGIG (reference sequence). CDR3 loop: CAWSVQGLAIVF. CDR3 bases: TGTGCCTGGAGTGTACAGGGACTAGCGATAGTCTTC.

In this sample, this clonotype turned up many times. The J gene is TRBJ2-2, the V gene TRBV27; no definite D call. There are 13 residues in the CDR3. Trimming took off 4 bases at V and 5 bases at J, with 8 bases between the two ends. CDR1 is MNHEY and CDR2 is SMNVEV in the germline V gene (reference sequence). CDR3 coding DNA: TGTGCCAGCAGTTCGGGTGAGACCGGGGAGCTGTTTTTT. It specifies CASSSGETGELFF.

The rearrangement uses TRBV29-1 and TRBJ2-3; TRBD1 or TRBD2 may be the D gene (6 bases each). Germline V lookup: CDR1 SQVTM, CDR2 ANQGSEA. V dropped 4 bases and J dropped 4 bases, with 15 bases sitting between them. The CDR3 has 14 amino acids. As DNA, the CDR3 is TGCAGCGTTGGCCTCGGGGGCGCCTCAGATACGCAGTATTTT. This codes for CSVGLGGASDTQYF.

This clonotype was counted at least ten times. The rearrangement links TRBV7-2 to TRBJ1-1, with D unresolved. Germline V gene sequence: CDR1 SGHTA, CDR2 FQGNSA. The CDR3 runs 15 residues. V was trimmed by 3 bases and J by 1 base, leaving 12 bases between them. This chain's CDR3 is CASSLEPATNTEAFF. The CDR3 DNA reads as TGTGCCAGCAGCTTGGAGCCGGCCACGAACACTGAAGCTTTCTTT.

The sample holds many counts of this clonotype. The gene calls are TRBV20-1 and TRBJ2-1, with D possibly TRBD2 on 7 matching bases. This CDR3 spans 13 amino acids. Germline CDR1 and CDR2: DFQATT and SNEGSKA (reference sequence). CDR3 region: CKGGGSSYNEQFF. CDR3 nucleotide sequence: TGCAAGGGGGGAGGGAGCTCCTACAATGAGCAGTTCTTC.

The rearrangement links TRBV28 to TRBJ2-5; the match to TRBD2 covers 8 bases. After removal of 5 bases from V and 2 bases from J, the junction contained 10 bases not matched to a gene. Per germline, CDR1 MDHEN and CDR2 SYDVKM. CDR3 size: 16 residues. DNA for the CDR3: TGTGCCAGCAGTCCGCGACTAGCGTATCCTCAAGAGACCCAGTACTTC. This sequence encodes CASSPRLAYPQETQYF.

This chain uses TRBV29-1 with TRBJ1-2; tentative D call: TRBD1 (6 bases). The CDR3 contains 11 residues. CDR1 and CDR2 from the germline V gene are SQVTM and ANQGSEA. V was shortened by 5 bases and J by 4 bases, with 8 bases between the two germline ends. The CDR3 here is CSVQTGYGYTF. The DNA for the CDR3 is TGCAGCGTTCAGACAGGCTATGGCTACACCTTC.

This clonotype was found a few times. This chain connects TRBV20-1 to TRBJ2-7; no reliable D call. The germline V gene encodes CDR1 DFQATT and CDR2 SNEGSKA (reference sequence). The V gene lost 5 bases and the J gene lost 0 bases, with 5 bases spanning the gap. This CDR3 region has 11 residues. The CDR3 region is CSAGPSYEQYF. CDR3 bases: TGCAGTGCTGGTCCCTCCTACGAGCAGTACTTC.

Ten or more counts support this clonotype. The chain is built from TRBV20-1 and TRBJ2-5; 7 nucleotides line up with TRBD2. The germline gives CDR1 DFQATT, CDR2 SNEGSKA (reference sequence). J was trimmed by 3 bases and V by 4 bases; bases with no gene match: 8. This CDR3 is built from 14 residues. CDR3 coding DNA: TGCAGTGCTACTCAAACCGGGACTAAAGAGACCCAGTACTTC. Amino acid sequence: CSATQTGTKETQYF.

There are many counts of this clonotype. The rearrangement joins TRBV7-3 to TRBJ1-1, with D possibly matching TRBD1 (5 bases). V lost 2 bases and J 7 bases, leaving 17 bases between the germline ends. The CDR3 totals 15 residues. Germline CDR1 is SGHTA and CDR2 is FQGTGA. CDR3 residues: CASSLRSEGIVEAFF. CDR3 in DNA: TGTGCCAGCAGCTTACGGTCGGAGGGGATTGTTGAAGCTTTCTTT.

This clonotype was counted many times. V and J are TRBV19 and TRBJ1-3; tentative D call: TRBD1 (5 bases). Trimming removed 4 bases from V and 0 bases from J, with 19 bases in between. Germline lookup yields CDR1 LNHDA and CDR2 SQIVND (reference sequence). The CDR3 is 18 amino acids. CDR3 DNA: TGTGCCAGTAGTACTCTGATGACAGCCTTCAGCTCTGGAAACACCATATATTTT. It specifies CASSTLMTAFSSGNTIYF.

This clonotype was counted at least ten times. The rearrangement joins TRBV20-1 to TRBJ2-7; 10 bases agree with TRBD2. J lost 3 bases, V lost 2 bases, and 4 bases had no gene match. Per germline, CDR1 DFQATT and CDR2 SNEGSKA (reference sequence). The CDR3 has 14 residues. CDR3 sequence (DNA): TGCAGTGCTAGACCCGGGACTAGCGACTACGAGCAGTACTTC. Translated, it gives CSARPGTSDYEQYF.

This clonotype has more than one count but fewer than ten. The chain joins TRBV7-2 to TRBJ2-7; no clear D. Trimming pared 6 bases from V and 6 bases from J, leaving 18 bases between. The CDR3 covers 14 residues. Germline V gene data show CDR1 as SGHTA and CDR2 as FQGNSA. This CDR3 reads CASRPLAKRAEQYF. Here the CDR3 DNA reads TGTGCCAGCAGGCCGCTCGCGAAAAGGGCCGAGCAGTACTTC.

This clonotype was seen many times. The CDR3 sequence: CASSLREKRRGMSGNTIYF. DNA of the CDR3: TGTGCCAGCTCACTCCGAGAAAAAAGACGGGGTATGTCTGGAAACACCATATATTTT. The chain has TRBV18 and TRBJ1-3; no reliable D call. The V and J ends lost 4 bases and 1 base respectively, with 23 bases between them. Germline V gene sequence: CDR1 KGHSH, CDR2 LQKENI. This CDR3 comprises 19 residues.

Concerning this clonotype itself: The missing conserved phenylalanine or tryptophan at the end of this CDR3 makes a read error likely. It is unclear where the CDR3 begins or ends on the DNA, so no DNA is shown, and the CDR3 is as TCRdb lists it. The chain carries TRBV7-2 and TRBJ2-5. Germline-derived CDR1 and CDR2 are SGHTA and FQGNSA. Inclusive of both ends, the CDR3 amounts to 11 amino acids. The CDR3 region is CASSLSERGHI.

The V gene is TRBV7-3, the J gene TRBJ2-3; 7 positions agree with TRBD2. The germline gives CDR1 SGHTA, CDR2 FQGTGA. This CDR3 contains 17 residues. V lost 6 bases, J lost 5 bases, and 17 bases stayed unmatched. CDR3 in DNA: TGTGCCAGCAGTCCGGGGCGGGAGTTGTTTTCAGGAGATACGCAGTATTTT. Residues: CASSPGRELFSGDTQYF.

This clonotype was observed many times. The chain combines TRBV10-1 with TRBJ2-7; TRBD2 matches at 14 bases. V trimming: 5 bases; J trimming: 2 bases; junction bases outside the gene matches: 14. The CDR3 consists of 19 residues. Germline V gene lookup returns CDR1 WNHNN and CDR2 SYGVQD (reference sequence). The CDR3 bases are TGCGCCAGCAGTCCGACCGGGACTAGCGGGAGCCAAAGTCCCTACGAGCAGTACTTC. Amino acid sequence: CASSPTGTSGSQSPYEQYF.

The genes are TRBV29-1 and TRBJ2-3, with D perhaps given as TRBD1 or TRBD2 (7 bases each). This CDR3 is 14 amino acids long. The ends were cut back, 5 bases at V and 5 bases at J, with 17 bases in the middle. Germline-derived CDR1 and CDR2 are SQVTM and ANQGSEA. CDR3 in amino acids: CSVPGGRAGDTQYF. The DNA for the CDR3 is TGCAGCGTTCCAGGGGGGAGGGCCGGAGATACGCAGTATTTT.

This clonotype came up a few times. The chain couples TRBV7-6 to TRBJ1-1; 8 bases match TRBD1. In germline, CDR1 is SGHVS, CDR2 FNYEAQ. The V and J ends lost 6 bases and 5 bases, in that order; junction bases with no gene match: 8. This CDR3 region has 14 residues. The CDR3 protein is CASRAGQGLTEAFF. Written as DNA, the CDR3 is TGTGCCAGCAGAGCTGGACAGGGACTGACTGAAGCTTTCTTT. Full variable domain (missing parts from reference TRBV7-6 and TRBJ1-1): GAGVSQSPRYKVTKRGQDVALRCDPISGHVSLYWYRQALGQGPEFLTYFNYEAQQDKSGLPNDRFSAERPEGSISTLTIQRTEQRDSAMYRCASRAGQGLTEAFFGQGTRLTVV.

This clonotype has more than one count but fewer than ten. The chain carries TRBV2 and TRBJ1-5; 8 nucleotides align to TRBD1. Germline CDR1 and CDR2: SNHLY and FYNNEI. The CDR3 loop spans 15 amino acids. Losses at the gene ends were 6 bases for V and 0 bases for J; bases not matched to a gene: 4. In DNA, the CDR3 is TGTGCCAGCAGGGGGGACAGGAATAGCAATCAGCCCCAGCATTTT. Encoded protein: CASRGDRNSNQPQHF.